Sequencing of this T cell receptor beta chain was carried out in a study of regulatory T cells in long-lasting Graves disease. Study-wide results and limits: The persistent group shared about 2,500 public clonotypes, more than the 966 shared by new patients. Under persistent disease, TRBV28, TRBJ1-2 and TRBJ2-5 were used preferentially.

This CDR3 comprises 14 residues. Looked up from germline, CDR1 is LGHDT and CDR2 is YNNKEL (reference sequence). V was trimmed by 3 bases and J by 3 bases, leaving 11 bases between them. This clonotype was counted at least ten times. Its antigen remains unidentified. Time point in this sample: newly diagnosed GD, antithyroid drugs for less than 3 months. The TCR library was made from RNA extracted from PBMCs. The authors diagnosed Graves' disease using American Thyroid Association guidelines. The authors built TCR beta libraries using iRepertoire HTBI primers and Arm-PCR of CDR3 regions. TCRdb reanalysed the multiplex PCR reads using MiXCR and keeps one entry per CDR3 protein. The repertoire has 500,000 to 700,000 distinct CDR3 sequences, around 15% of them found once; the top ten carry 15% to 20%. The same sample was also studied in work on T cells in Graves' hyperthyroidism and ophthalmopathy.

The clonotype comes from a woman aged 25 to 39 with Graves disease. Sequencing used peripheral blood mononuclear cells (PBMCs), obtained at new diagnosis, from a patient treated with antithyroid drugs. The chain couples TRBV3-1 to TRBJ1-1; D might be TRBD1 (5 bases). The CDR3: CASSHLGGDTEAFF. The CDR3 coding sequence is TGTGCCAGCAGCCACTTGGGGGGGGACACTGAAGCTTTCTTT.